These T cell receptor beta chains were read from a single sample in a study of breast tumors, draining lymph nodes, adjacent tissues. MiXCR, run by TCRdb on the multiplex PCR reads, gives a single entry per CDR3 protein. The top ten hold about 1.4% of the sample, which has approximately 210,000 distinct CDR3 sequences, 32% seen once. Sequencing was carried out using axillary lymph node tissue. These receptors were collected from a female donor with breast cancer. Some clones in this sample may be carry-over from other donors' samples. Each CDR3 is given with its conserved first and last residue. The D gene is left open where the match is weak. Size is stated for part of the rows, as once, few or many counts, or as a class when the clone is expanded.

>TRBJ2-3|TRBD2|TRBV5-1|-
CASSSLAGLRDTQYF
TGCGCCAGCAGTAGCCTAGCGGGACTACGCGATACGCAGTATTTT
>TRBJ2-7|-|TRBV5-1|many
CASSLGASNPYEQYF
TGCGCCAGCAGCTTGGGTGCTAGCAATCCTTACGAGCAGTACTTC
>TRBJ2-5|TRBD2|TRBV11-3|many
CASSGTSAAKGTQYF
TGTGCCAGCAGCGGGACTAGCGCGGCGAAGGGGACCCAGTACTTC
>TRBJ2-3|TRBD1|TRBV7-2|-
CASSLADRANTQYF
TGTGCCAGCAGCTTAGCGGACAGGGCCAATACGCAGTATTTT
>TRBJ2-7|TRBD2|TRBV2|many
CASSAPSGVAGERYYEQYF
TGTGCCAGCAGTGCGCCTAGCGGGGTCGCGGGGGAGCGCTACTACGAGCAGTACTTC
>TRBJ2-2|TRBD1|TRBV2|-
CASYRDSPSNTGELFF
TGTGCCAGTTACCGGGACAGCCCTTCGAACACCGGGGAGCTGTTTTTT
>TRBJ1-1|-|TRBV20-1|-
CSALIRGNTEAFF
TGCAGTGCCTTAATCAGGGGGAACACTGAAGCTTTCTTT
>TRBJ1-5|TRBD1|TRBV2|-
CASRPDRVWNQPQHF
TGTGCCAGCAGGCCGGACAGGGTTTGGAATCAGCCCCAGCATTTT
>TRBJ2-1|TRBD2|TRBV2|many
CASMAGGEQFF
TGTGCCAGCATGGCGGGGGGTGAGCAGTTCTTC
>TRBJ1-4|-|TRBV28|many
CASSFGGGWTNEKLFF
TGTGCCAGCAGTTTTGGGGGGGGGTGGACTAATGAAAAACTGTTTTTT
>TRBJ1-6|-|TRBV9|-
CASSVARDPNSPLHF
TGTGCCAGCAGCGTAGCTAGGGACCCCAATTCACCCCTCCACTTT
>TRBJ2-5|TRBD1|TRBV30|-
CAWDTRDRAETQYF
TGTGCCTGGGATACCCGGGACAGGGCGGAGACCCAGTACTTC
>TRBJ2-5|TRBD1|TRBV18|many
CASSPTGGETQYF
TGTGCCAGCTCACCGACAGGGGGAGAGACCCAGTACTTC
>TRBJ1-2|TRBD1|TRBV5-1|-
CASSLGDSRYGYTF
TGCGCCAGCAGCTTGGGGGACAGCCGATATGGCTACACCTTC
>TRBJ2-1|TRBD2|TRBV4-1|-
CASSQDGLPSGVDRLYNEQFF
TGCGCCAGCAGCCAAGATGGTCTACCTAGCGGGGTCGACCGATTGTACAATGAGCAGTTCTTC
>TRBJ2-5|TRBD2|TRBV7-2|-
CASSLEISGGYGETQYF
TGTGCCAGCAGCTTAGAAATTAGCGGGGGTTATGGAGAGACCCAGTACTTC
>TRBJ2-7|-|TRBV20-1|many
CSASPSYEQYF
TGCAGTGCTAGTCCTTCCTACGAGCAGTACTTC
>TRBJ1-4|-|TRBV28|-
CASSLYARYEKLFF
TGTGCCAGCAGTTTATACGCGAGGTATGAAAAGCTGTTTTTT
>TRBJ1-1|-|TRBV4-1|few
CASSHHDRNTEAFF
TGCGCCAGCAGCCATCACGACAGGAACACTGAAGCTTTCTTT
>TRBJ1-2|-|TRBV19|many
CASNPGSNYGYTF
TGTGCCAGTAATCCAGGGAGTAACTATGGCTACACCTTC
>TRBJ2-7|TRBD2|TRBV20-1|-
CSAGGGEQYF
TGCAGTGCTGGGGGGGGAGAGCAGTACTTC
>TRBJ2-2|TRBD1|TRBV19|many
CATLERQGNFGELFF
TGTGCCACCTTGGAGAGACAGGGGAATTTCGGGGAGCTGTTTTTT
>TRBJ1-4|-|TRBV7-9|many
CASTPGIIGEKLFF
TGTGCCAGCACCCCGGGGATTATCGGTGAAAAACTGTTTTTT
>TRBJ1-5|TRBD1|TRBV20-1|many
CSARGGRIDNQPQHF
TGCAGTGCCAGGGGGGGCAGGATCGACAATCAGCCCCAGCATTTT
>TRBJ1-5|-|TRBV6-6|-
CASSYGGLERNQETQHF
TGTGCCAGCAGTTACGGGGGACTAGAACGCAACCAAGAGACCCAGCATTTT
>TRBJ2-1|-|TRBV15|many
CATSRGRPASYNEQFF
TGTGCCACCAGCAGAGGTCGCCCAGCGTCCTACAATGAGCAGTTCTTC
>TRBJ2-7|TRBD1|TRBV20-1|many
CSAPDVGTGFGEQYF
TGCAGTGCTCCTGACGTAGGGACAGGGTTTGGAGAGCAGTACTTC
>TRBJ2-1|TRBD2|TRBV2|many
CASRGLALSYNEQFF
TGTGCCAGCAGAGGACTAGCCCTTTCCTACAATGAGCAGTTCTTC
>TRBJ1-2|-|TRBV20-1|many
CSARDTEATNYGYTF
TGCAGTGCTAGAGACACAGAAGCGACTAACTATGGCTACACCTTC
>TRBJ2-5|-|TRBV11-3|-
CASSQQTIQEAQYF
TGTGCCAGCAGCCAACAGACTATCCAAGAGGCCCAGTACTTC
>TRBJ1-1|TRBD1|TRBV29-1|-
CSGDRGTNTEAFF
TGCAGCGGGGACAGGGGTACCAACACTGAAGCTTTCTTT
>TRBJ1-1|-|TRBV6-6|-
CASRPRDRGMGSEAFF
TGTGCCAGCAGACCCCGCGACCGGGGGATGGGCTCTGAAGCTTTCTTT
>TRBJ1-1|-|TRBV24-1|many
CATSDLLGVAFF
TGTGCCACCAGTGATTTGCTAGGGGTTGCTTTCTTT
>TRBJ2-2|-|TRBV12-3/TRBV12-4|-
CASRTQEALETGELFF
TGTGCCAGCAGAACCCAGGAGGCGTTAGAGACCGGGGAGCTGTTTTTT
>TRBJ2-5|TRBD2|TRBV5-1|many
CASSPWTSGVGETQYF
TGCGCCAGCAGCCCCTGGACTAGCGGAGTGGGGGAGACCCAGTACTTC
>TRBJ2-7|TRBD1|TRBV27|-
CASSHRDRVIYEQYF
TGTGCCAGCAGTCACCGGGACAGGGTGATATACGAGCAGTACTTC
>TRBJ2-5|TRBD2|TRBV6-2/TRBV6-3|many
CASSEAGTNYQETQYF
TGTGCCAGCAGTGAAGCCGGGACTAACTACCAAGAGACCCAGTACTTC
>TRBJ2-7|-|TRBV29-1|many
CSVVYRDYEQYF
TGCAGCGTTGTGTACAGGGACTACGAGCAGTACTTC
>TRBJ2-3|TRBD1|TRBV15|many
CATSTLDRPSTDTQYF
TGTGCCACCAGCACCCTGGACAGGCCTAGCACAGATACGCAGTATTTT
>TRBJ1-1|TRBD1|TRBV10-3|-
CASGSDRDIMNTEAFF
TGTGCCAGCGGTTCCGACAGGGACATCATGAACACTGAAGCTTTCTTT
>TRBJ1-2|TRBD1|TRBV7-9|many
CASSRQGGYGYTF
TGTGCCAGCAGTCGACAGGGCGGCTATGGCTACACCTTC
>TRBJ2-5|-|TRBV5-1|-
CASSFLRHQDTQYF
TGCGCCAGCAGCTTCCTCCGCCACCAAGACACCCAGTACTTC
>TRBJ2-7|TRBD2|TRBV19|many
CASSTTSGNEQYF
TGTGCCAGTAGTACCACTAGCGGGAACGAGCAGTACTTC
>TRBJ2-6|TRBD1|TRBV6-2/TRBV6-3|few
CASSYSTGTGASGANVLTF
TGTGCCAGCAGTTACTCGACCGGGACAGGGGCTTCTGGGGCCAACGTCCTGACTTTC
>TRBJ2-7|-|TRBV4-1|many
CASSPTLSLHGDYEQYF
TGCGCCAGCAGCCCCACCCTATCACTCCATGGTGACTACGAGCAGTACTTC
>TRBJ2-3|-|TRBV27|many
CASSPGGLAATDTQYF
TGTGCCAGCAGTCCCGGGGGGCTAGCGGCCACAGATACGCAGTATTTT
>TRBJ2-1|-|TRBV5-1|many
CASKVSGHNEQFF
TGCGCCAGCAAGGTTAGCGGCCACAATGAGCAGTTCTTC
>TRBJ2-5|TRBD1|TRBV4-3|many
CASSPRQGETQYF
TGCGCCAGCAGCCCCAGACAGGGGGAGACCCAGTACTTC
>TRBJ1-4|TRBD1|TRBV2|many
CASRVPGTAEREKLFF
TGTGCCAGCAGGGTCCCCGGGACAGCGGAACGTGAAAAACTGTTTTTT
>TRBJ2-5|-|TRBV29-1|few
CSVAGPQETQYF
TGCAGCGTTGCCGGTCCACAAGAGACCCAGTACTTC
>TRBJ2-6|-|TRBV6-5|many
CASSSPGWAEGANVLTF
TGTGCCAGCAGTTCACCAGGGTGGGCCGAGGGGGCCAACGTCCTGACTTTC
>TRBJ2-3|-|TRBV6-1|many
CASLRVRGTDTQYF
TGTGCCAGCCTAAGGGTGCGTGGCACAGATACGCAGTATTTT
>TRBJ1-2|-|TRBV9|-
CASSVLTGGSYGYTF
TGTGCCAGTAGCGTACTGACAGGCGGAAGCTATGGCTACACCTTC
>TRBJ2-3|-|TRBV7-3|many
CASSLGSTDTQYF
TGTGCCAGCAGCTTAGGGAGCACAGATACGCAGTATTTT
>TRBJ2-5|-|TRBV5-1|-
CASSLGVADKETQYF
TGCGCCAGCAGCTTGGGAGTAGCGGACAAAGAGACCCAGTACTTC
>TRBJ1-6|-|TRBV7-6|-
CASSLETGRYSPLHF
TGTGCCAGCAGCTTAGAAACGGGGAGGTATTCACCCCTCCACTTT
>TRBJ2-5|TRBD2|TRBV7-2|-
CASAQREIGTQYF
TGTGCCAGCGCCCAGCGGGAGATAGGGACCCAGTACTTC